The TCR beta chain described here comes from a study of OX40 agonist ivuxolimab in advanced cancers. Generated by immunoSEQ multiplex PCR, the TCRdb table keeps only in-frame clones and is missing some. This sample has nearly 80,000 clones; 84% occur once, and the top ten carry approximately 0.44%. The ends were cut back, 2 bases at V and 10 bases at J, with 10 bases in the middle. Germline CDR1 is ENHRY and CDR2 is SYGVKD. The CDR3 runs 12 residues. The chain links TRBV10-3 to TRBJ2-3, with D perhaps TRBD2 (5 bases). This receptor was taken from an adult with an advanced solid tumor such as melanoma, head and neck, liver or kidney cancer. The sample in question was CD4+ or CD8+ T cells sorted from blood, obtained in a trial of the OX40 agonist ivuxolimab. CDR3 sequence: CAISELEGPQYF. The CDR3 coding sequence is TGTGCCATCAGTGAGCTTGAGGGCCCGCAGTATTTT.